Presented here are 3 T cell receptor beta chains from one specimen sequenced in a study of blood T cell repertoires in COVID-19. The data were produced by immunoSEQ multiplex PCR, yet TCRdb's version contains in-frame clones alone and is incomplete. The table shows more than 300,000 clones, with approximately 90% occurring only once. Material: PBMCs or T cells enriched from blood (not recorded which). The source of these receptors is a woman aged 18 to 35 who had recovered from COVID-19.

CDR3 residues: CASSLDLAGANVLTF. In DNA form, the CDR3 reads TGCGCCAGCAGCTTGGACCTGGCCGGGGCCAACGTCCTGACTTTC. The J gene is TRBJ2-6, the V gene TRBV5-1, with D unclear. The CDR3 has 15 residues. V lost 0 bases, J lost 4 bases, and 8 bases lay in between. CDR1 is SGHRS and CDR2 is YFSETQ in the germline V gene. Full variable domain (rest looked up from reference TRBV5-1 and TRBJ2-6): KAGVTQTPRYLIKTRGQQVTLSCSPISGHRSVSWYQQTPGQGLQFLFEYFSETQRNKGNFPGRFSGRQFSNSRSEMNVSTLELGDSALYLCASSLDLAGANVLTFGAGSRLTVL.

In nucleotides, the CDR3 is TGTGCCAGTAGTATAGACCTGTCGGGACAGGGGGAACTGTATGGCTACACCTTC. This translates into CASSIDLSGQGELYGYTF. The V call is TRBV19, the J call TRBJ1-2; 11 bases fit TRBD1. Germline loops: CDR1 LNHDA, CDR2 SQIVND (reference sequence). The V and J ends lost 0 bases and 5 bases, in that order; junction bases with no gene match: 11. The CDR3 covers 18 residues. Variable domain in full (rest from reference TRBV19 and TRBJ1-2): DGGITQSPKYLFRKEGQNVTLSCEQNLNHDAMYWYRQDPGQGLRLIYYSQIVNDFQKGDIAEGYSVSREKKESFPLTVTSAQKNPTAFYLCASSIDLSGQGELYGYTFGSGTRLTVV.

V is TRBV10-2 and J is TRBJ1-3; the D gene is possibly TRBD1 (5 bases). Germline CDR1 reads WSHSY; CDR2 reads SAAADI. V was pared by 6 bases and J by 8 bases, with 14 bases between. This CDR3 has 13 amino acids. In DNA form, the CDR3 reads TGCGCCAGCAGGGACACCCCGGGTGACACCATATATTTT. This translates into CASRDTPGDTIYF.